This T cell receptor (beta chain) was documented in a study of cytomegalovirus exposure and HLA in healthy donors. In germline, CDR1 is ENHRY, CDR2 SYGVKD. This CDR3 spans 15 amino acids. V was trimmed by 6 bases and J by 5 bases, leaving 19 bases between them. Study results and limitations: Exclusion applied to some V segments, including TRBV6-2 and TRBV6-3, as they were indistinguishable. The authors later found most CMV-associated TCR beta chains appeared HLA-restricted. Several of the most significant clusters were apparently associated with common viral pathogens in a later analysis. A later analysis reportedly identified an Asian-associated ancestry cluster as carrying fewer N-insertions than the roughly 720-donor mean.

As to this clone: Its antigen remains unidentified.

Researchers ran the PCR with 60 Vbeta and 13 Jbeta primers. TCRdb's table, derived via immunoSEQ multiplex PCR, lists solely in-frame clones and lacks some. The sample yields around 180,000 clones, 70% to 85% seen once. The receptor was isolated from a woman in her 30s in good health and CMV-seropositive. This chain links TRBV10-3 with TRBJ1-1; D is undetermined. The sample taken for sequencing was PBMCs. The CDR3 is CAIRPDKVAGTEAFF. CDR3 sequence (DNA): TGTGCCATCAGGCCTGACAAGGTCGCGGGAACTGAAGCTTTCTTT.